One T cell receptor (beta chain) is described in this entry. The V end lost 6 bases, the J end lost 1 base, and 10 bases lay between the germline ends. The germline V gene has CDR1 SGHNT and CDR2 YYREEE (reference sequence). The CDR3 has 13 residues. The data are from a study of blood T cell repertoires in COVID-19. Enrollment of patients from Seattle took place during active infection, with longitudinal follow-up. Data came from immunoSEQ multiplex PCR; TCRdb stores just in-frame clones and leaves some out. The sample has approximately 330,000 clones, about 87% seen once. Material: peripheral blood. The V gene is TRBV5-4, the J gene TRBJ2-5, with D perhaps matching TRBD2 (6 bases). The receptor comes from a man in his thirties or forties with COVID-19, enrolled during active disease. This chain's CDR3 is CASNGGAQETQYF. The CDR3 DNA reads TGTGCCAGCAACGGGGGAGCCCAAGAGACCCAGTACTTC.